This T cell receptor (beta chain) was observed in a study of T cell responses to AZD1222 COVID-19 vaccine. Some clones are missing from TCRdb's copy, which holds only in-frame ones; the method was immunoSEQ multiplex PCR. Here the sample spans approximately 150,000 clones, approximately 89% being singletons. Second-dose intervals of approximately 4 or approximately 12 weeks were pooled. The V gene's germline CDR1 is MDHEN and CDR2 SYDVKM. V trimming: 5 bases; J trimming: 4 bases; junction bases outside the gene matches: 4. The CDR3 sequence is 15 residues long. The chain employs TRBV28 and TRBJ2-2; 10 bases agree with TRBD2. This sequence was found in an adult who received the AZD1222 COVID-19 vaccine. Source: peripheral blood, taken 28 days after the second AZD1222 dose. CDR3 loop: CASSLAGVGTGELFF. The DNA of the CDR3 is TGTGCCAGCAGTCTAGCGGGAGTCGGCACCGGGGAGCTGTTTTTT.